Reported below is one T cell receptor (beta chain). The source of the sample is a study of early T cells in non-severe SARS-CoV-2 infection. Study summary: Bulk RNA from unsorted whole blood was sequenced; chains were unpaired.

The CDR3 has 16 amino acids. Germline loops: CDR1 LNHDA, CDR2 SQIVND (reference sequence). Trimming removed 5 bases at V and 0 bases at J, with 11 bases between. Molecules of cDNA were individually given unique molecular identifiers that were attached to them. TCRdb ran MiXCR on the 5' RACE reads and lists one entry per CDR3 protein. The repertoire consists of about 21,000 distinct CDR3 sequences, with approximately 5.7% occurring once and the leading ten covering roughly 14%. Sequenced here: whole blood, sampled at baseline. This clonotype was sampled from an adult who was a healthcare worker with PCR-confirmed SARS-CoV-2 infection or an uninfected control (not recorded which). The rearrangement links TRBV19 to TRBJ2-6; TRBD2 is a possible D gene (5 bases). CDR3 DNA sequence: TGTGCCAGTAGTCCCCGGGAAAACTCTGGGGCCAACGTCCTGACTTTC. Its translation: CASSPRENSGANVLTF.